These 8 T cell receptor beta chains were sequenced from one sample in a study of read filtering for tumor transcriptome and immune sequencing (dated by TCRdb to 2018 to 2020). Sequencing instrument: Illumina HiSeq 4000. Starting from roughly 410 ng RNA, TCR libraries were constructed with the Immunoverse kit using molecular barcoded adaptors that cover the alpha/delta and beta/gamma chains. TCRdb cleaned the public reads at Q25 with fastp, built clones with MiXCR and kept in-frame beta chains. Rows with one shared CDR3 protein collapse into an entry with the most common genes and DNA. This sample comprises about 46,000 distinct CDR3 sequences, less than 20% of them detected only once. The biggest ten clones account for 30% to 45% of the sample. Sample: a population of CD138-negative cells sorted from bone marrow. The cell subset or site label here, explained by the study, means: bone marrow mononuclear cells depleted of CD138+ plasma/myeloma cells by negative magnetic selection. These receptors all stem from a donor over 35 with multiple myeloma.

This clonotype was seen many times. The chain is built from TRBV29-1 and TRBJ1-2, with D possibly TRBD1 on 5 matching bases. Germline V gene sequence: CDR1 SQVTM, CDR2 ANQGSEA. This CDR3 is built from 13 residues. Between the trimmed V and J ends, which lost 4 bases and 2 bases, there was a span of 11 bases. CDR3 DNA: TGCAGCGTTGGAACGGGACTAAACTATGGCTACACCTTC. The encoded protein is CSVGTGLNYGYTF.

This clonotype was seen many times. The V gene is TRBV10-3, the J gene TRBJ2-2; D unclear. Germline values: CDR1 ENHRY, CDR2 SYGVKD. V lost 4 bases to trimming and J lost 4 bases, with 4 bases between them. The CDR3 runs 12 residues. The CDR3 region has the DNA TGTGCCATCAGTGGTAGCACCGGGGAGCTGTTTTTT. The encoded protein is CAISGSTGELFF.

This clonotype was observed a handful of times. V usage is TRBV5-7 and J usage is TRBJ2-1; 11 positions match TRBD2. TRBV5-7 counts as an open reading frame of uncertain function. The CDR3 extends over 17 amino acids. J was trimmed by 4 bases and V by 1 base; bases with no gene match: 7. The CDR3 protein is CASSLIAGTSGYNEQFF. CDR3 DNA sequence: TGTGCCAGCAGCTTGATTGCCGGGACTAGCGGATACAATGAGCAGTTCTTC.

This clonotype was seen many times. The chain joins TRBV7-8 to TRBJ2-3, with unresolved D. The V gene lost 5 bases and the J gene lost 2 bases, with 11 bases spanning the gap. Germline CDR1 reads SGHVS; CDR2 reads FQNEAQ. The length of the CDR3 is 14 residues. CDR3: CASSPNAYTDTQYF. CDR3 DNA: TGTGCCAGCAGCCCGAATGCCTACACAGATACGCAGTATTTT.

This CDR3 reads CASSYRADEQYF. The CDR3 DNA follows: TGTGCCAGCAGTTATCGGGCGGACGAGCAGTACTTC. The chain recombines TRBV6-6 with TRBJ2-7, with D unresolved. The CDR3 covers 12 residues. Germline lookup yields CDR1 MNHNY and CDR2 SVGAGI (reference sequence). The V gene lost 3 bases and the J gene lost 5 bases, with 8 bases spanning the gap.

As regards this clonotype: A much larger clone lies one base from this, so it may be a read error. The genes are TRBV9 and TRBJ2-1, with 9 bases fitting TRBD2. J lost 4 bases, V lost 0 bases, and 5 bases had no gene match. This CDR3 is 16 amino acids long. Germline V gene data show CDR1 as SGDLS and CDR2 as YYNGEE. CDR3 protein: CASSVAWTSVYNEQFF. The CDR3 nucleotides are TGTGCCAGCAGCGTAGCCTGGACTAGCGTTTACAATGAGCAGTTCTTC.

This clonotype was detected many times. The chain carries TRBV5-1 and TRBJ2-1; 8 nucleotides align to TRBD1. The trim removed 0 bases at V and 9 bases at J, leaving 11 bases unmatched. CDR1 and CDR2 (germline): SGHRS, YFSETQ. The length of the CDR3 is 16 residues. The DNA for the CDR3 is TGCGCCAGCAGCTTGGTAGAGGGCCAGGGGGCTCTTGAGCAGTTCTTC. Translated: CASSLVEGQGALEQFF. The complete variable domain, with remaining parts taken from reference TRBV5-1 and TRBJ2-1, reads KAGVTQTPRYLIKTRGQQVTLSCSPISGHRSVSWYQQTPGQGLQFLFEYFSETQRNKGNFPGRFSGRQFSNSRSEMNVSTLELGDSALYLCASSLVEGQGALEQFFGPGTRLTVL.

This clonotype was counted only a few times. This chain joins TRBV28 and TRBJ2-3; D gene unclear. CDR1 is MDHEN, CDR2 SYDVKM, per germline. This CDR3 is 14 amino acids long. Trimming cost V 4 bases and J 5 bases, with 13 bases left between them. CDR3 coding DNA: TGTGCCAGCAGTTCCGCCGGACGACTAGATACGCAGTATTTT. Its protein is CASSSAGRLDTQYF. Looking up the rest from reference TRBV28 and TRBJ2-3 gives the full variable domain: DVKVTQSSRYLVKRTGEKVFLECVQDMDHENMFWYRQDPGLGLRLIYFSYDVKMKEKGDIPEGYSVSREKKERFSLILESASTNQTSMYLCASSSAGRLDTQYFGPGTRLTVL.